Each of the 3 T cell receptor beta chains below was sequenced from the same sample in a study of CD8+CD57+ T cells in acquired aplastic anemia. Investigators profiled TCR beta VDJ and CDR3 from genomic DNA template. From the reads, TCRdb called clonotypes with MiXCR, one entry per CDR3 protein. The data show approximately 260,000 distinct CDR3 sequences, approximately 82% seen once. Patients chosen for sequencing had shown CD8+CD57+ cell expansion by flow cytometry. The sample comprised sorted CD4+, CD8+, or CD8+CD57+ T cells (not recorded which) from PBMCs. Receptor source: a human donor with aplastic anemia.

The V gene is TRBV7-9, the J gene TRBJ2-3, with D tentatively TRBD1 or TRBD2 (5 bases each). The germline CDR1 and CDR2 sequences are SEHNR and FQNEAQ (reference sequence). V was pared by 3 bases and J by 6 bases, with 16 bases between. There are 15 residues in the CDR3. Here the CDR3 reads CASSFKRRGGDTQYF. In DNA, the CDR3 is TGTGCCAGCAGCTTTAAAAGAAGGGGCGGGGATACGCAGTATTTT. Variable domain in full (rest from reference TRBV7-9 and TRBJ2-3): DTGVSQNPRHKITKRGQNVTFRCDPISEHNRLYWYRQTLGQGPEFLTYFQNEAQLEKSRLLSDRFSAERPKGSFSTLEIQRTEQGDSAMYLCASSFKRRGGDTQYFGPGTRLTVL.

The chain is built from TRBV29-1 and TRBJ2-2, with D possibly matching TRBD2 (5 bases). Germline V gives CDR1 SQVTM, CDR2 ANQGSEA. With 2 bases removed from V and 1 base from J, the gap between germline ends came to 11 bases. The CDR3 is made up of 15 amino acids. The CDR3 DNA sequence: TGCAGCGTTGAACAGGCGGGCTTGAACACCGGGGAGCTGTTTTTT. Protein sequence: CSVEQAGLNTGELFF.

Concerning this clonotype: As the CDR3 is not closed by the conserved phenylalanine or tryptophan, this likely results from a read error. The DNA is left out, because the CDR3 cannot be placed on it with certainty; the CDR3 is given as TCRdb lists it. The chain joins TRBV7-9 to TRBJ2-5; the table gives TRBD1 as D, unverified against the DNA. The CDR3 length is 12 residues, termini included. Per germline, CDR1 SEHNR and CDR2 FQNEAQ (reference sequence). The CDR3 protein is CAGQGARKTQSD.